The 2 T cell receptor beta chains below come from one sample, sequenced in a study of blood T cells in healthy people across ages. Then a second PCR, running about 7 to 11 cycles, was carried out with a sample-barcoded 5' primer and a J-beta primer mix. TCRdb processed the 5' RACE reads anew with MiXCR; each CDR3 protein has one entry. The sample consists of 1.5 million or so distinct CDR3 sequences, roughly 45% of them appearing once. Input material: blood. Receptors were obtained from a woman aged 18-30 years in good health.

This clonotype has only a few counts. The genes are TRBV20-1 and TRBJ2-7; TRBD1 matches 7 bases. The CDR3 has 16 residues. Germline assignment: CDR1 DFQATT and CDR2 SNEGSKA (reference sequence). V shed 0 bases, J shed 2 bases, and the junction held 10 bases outside the gene matches. CDR3 in amino acids: CSARERTGPPTYEQYF. The CDR3, as DNA: TGCAGTGCTAGAGAACGGACAGGACCCCCTACCTACGAGCAGTACTTC.

This chain connects TRBV2 to TRBJ2-4, with 12 bases aligning to TRBD2. The J call may not be correct, given that the DNA end is closer to TRBJ2-5. This CDR3 spans 16 amino acids. CDR1 and CDR2 from the germline V gene are SNHLY and FYNNEI. CDR3 residues: CASSGLAGGPQETQYF. Here the CDR3 DNA reads TGTGCCAGCAGTGGGCTAGCGGGGGGGCCACAAGAGACCCAGTACTTC.